A selection of T cell receptor beta chains follows, all from one sample in a study of blood T cell repertoires in COVID-19. Libraries were prepared by immunoSEQ multiplex PCR; TCRdb keeps only in-frame clonotypes and omits some of them. The sample records 400,000 or so clones, 80% to 95% being singletons. Sequenced: PBMCs or T cells enriched from blood (not recorded which). Receptors were obtained from a man between 18 and 29 years old who had recovered from COVID-19. Both conserved end residues are part of each CDR3. A D gene is named only where the DNA matches it firmly. Only part of the rows carry a size: once, few, many, or a class if the clone is expanded.

>TRBJ1-2|TRBV6-5|-|-
TGTGCCAGCAGTTACTCGAAGGGGTCAAGAAGCTATGGCTACACCTTC
CASSYSKGSRSYGYTF
>TRBJ1-2|TRBV9|-|-
TGTGCCAGCAGCGTAACGGACTATGGCTACACCTTC
CASSVTDYGYTF
>TRBJ1-1|TRBV7-9|-|-
TGTGCCAGCAAAGGTGGGGGGACGCCTATGAACACTGAAGCTTTCTTT
CASKGGGTPMNTEAFF
>TRBJ2-3|TRBV2|-|-
TGTGCCAGCACGGAGCCGCGCCAGGGGGGCCCAGATACGCAGTATTTT
CASTEPRQGGPDTQYF
>TRBJ1-5|TRBV6-5|TRBD1|-
TGTGCCAGCAGTCCTGACAGGGTGGGTCAGCCCCAGCATTTT
CASSPDRVGQPQHF
>TRBJ1-1|TRBV5-6|-|-
TGTGCCAGCAGCTTGGGGGGCCTGGGGGCTTTCTTT
CASSLGGLGAFF
>TRBJ2-1|TRBV5-6|TRBD2|-
TGTGCCAGCGAAAGACTAGCGGACAGCTCCTACAATGAGCAGTTCTTC
CASERLADSSYNEQFF
>TRBJ2-7|TRBV7-9|-|-
TGTGCCAGCAGCATCAGAACCTACGAGCAGTACTTC
CASSIRTYEQYF
>TRBJ2-1|TRBV9|TRBD2|-
TGTGCCAGCAGCGGACCGGGACTAGCGGACACCTTCAATGAGCAGTTCTTC
CASSGPGLADTFNEQFF
>TRBJ1-6|TRBV6-5|TRBD1|-
TGTGCCAGCATTGGGACAGGGGGTTTTGGCTCACCCCTCCACTTT
CASIGTGGFGSPLHF
>TRBJ2-3|TRBV5-1|-|-
TGCGCCAGCAGCCGTACCGAGGCCACAGATACGCAGTATTTT
CASSRTEATDTQYF
>TRBJ2-7|TRBV19|-|-
TGTGCCAGTACCCAGGACTCTGGGGAGCAGTACTTC
CASTQDSGEQYF
>TRBJ2-5|TRBV11-2|-|-
TGTGCCAGCAGAAATAGGGCGGGTCCCCAAGAGACCCAGTACTTC
CASRNRAGPQETQYF
>TRBJ2-2|TRBV2|TRBD2|-
TGTGCCAGTAATGGAGGGACTACCCCCGACACCGGGGAGCTGTTTTTT
CASNGGTTPDTGELFF
>TRBJ1-6|TRBV12-3/TRBV12-4|-|once
TGTGCCAGCACCCTGGATACAGTTTCACCCCTCCACTTT
CASTLDTVSPLHF
>TRBJ2-7|TRBV19|TRBD2|-
TGTGCCAGTACGTCTAGCGGGAGATTCCACGAGCAGTACTTC
CASTSSGRFHEQYF
>TRBJ2-7|TRBV9|-|-
TGTGCCAGCAGCGTGAGAGACTACACGCACGAGCAGTACTTC
CASSVRDYTHEQYF
>TRBJ1-2|TRBV4-1|-|once
TGCGCCAGCAGCCGTGGGCCCGGCGACAGCGCTTTTAACTATGGCTACACCTTC
CASSRGPGDSAFNYGYTF
>TRBJ1-1|TRBV19|-|-
TGTGCCAGTAGTACGTCCCGGACAGCGAACACTGAAGCTTTCTTT
CASSTSRTANTEAFF
>TRBJ2-7|TRBV7-8|-|once
TGTGCCAGCAGCTCCCGCGACAGGTCTACCTACGAGCAGTACTTC
CASSSRDRSTYEQYF
>TRBJ1-4|TRBV5-6|-|-
TGTGCCAGCAGCCCGAGACAGAAGAATGAAAAACTGTTTTTT
CASSPRQKNEKLFF
>TRBJ1-1|TRBV3-1/TRBV3-2|-|-
TGTGCCAGCAGCCCTCGACCGGGGGAAGCTTTCTTT
CASSPRPGEAFF
>TRBJ1-5|TRBV7-2|-|-
TGTGCCAGCAGCTTAGGGGAGAGGGGCAATCAGCCCCAGCATTTT
CASSLGERGNQPQHF
>TRBJ2-1|TRBV12-3/TRBV12-4|-|once
TGTGCCAGCAGCAACAATGAGCAGTTCTTC
CASSNNEQFF
>TRBJ2-2|TRBV27|-|-
TGTGCCAGCAGACACGATGGTTACACCGGGGAGCTGTTTTTT
CASRHDGYTGELFF
>TRBJ2-1|TRBV12-5|-|-
TGTGCTACCTCGGGGGGCGAGTCCCTCTACAATGAGCAGTTCTTC
CATSGGESLYNEQFF
>TRBJ2-7|TRBV6-6|-|-
TGTGCCAGCGCCGCGGTCTCCTACGAGCAGTACTTC
CASAAVSYEQYF
>TRBJ1-1|TRBV29-1|-|-
TGCAGCTGGTCGGACACTGAAGCTTTCTTT
CSWSDTEAFF
>TRBJ2-7|TRBV7-3|TRBD1|-
TGTGCCAGCAGCTTAACGCCCCTGCAGGGGGCGCTTCCCTACGAGCAGTACTTC
CASSLTPLQGALPYEQYF
>TRBJ1-2|TRBV9|TRBD1|-
TGTGCCAGCAGCGTCCGGGACAGAGGGATAGCTAACTATGGCTACACCTTC
CASSVRDRGIANYGYTF
>TRBJ1-2|TRBV5-1|-|-
TGCGCCAGCAGCTCAACCTCCCGGACAGCTAACTATGGCTACACCTTC
CASSSTSRTANYGYTF
>TRBJ2-1|TRBV19|TRBD2|-
TGCGCCTCGGGACTACTGAACAATGAGCAGTTCTTC
CASGLLNNEQFF
>TRBJ1-1|TRBV6-5|TRBD1|-
TGTGCCAGCAGCTCCGGACAGGAAAGCACTGAAGCTTTCTTT
CASSSGQESTEAFF